The T cell receptor beta chain under discussion was sequenced for a study of shared clonotypes between healthy human individuals. Profiling relied on immunoSEQ multiplex PCR, and the TCRdb table lists in-frame clones only, not all of them. Among 2 million to 2.5 million clones listed, more than 80% were seen once. The V gene lost 9 bases and the J gene lost 1 base, with 16 bases spanning the gap. There are 14 residues in the CDR3. Germline lookup yields CDR1 MNHEY and CDR2 SVGAGI. The receptor comes from a young man in good health. Some clones in this sample may be carry-over from other donors' samples. This rearrangement joins TRBV6-5 to TRBJ2-7; D could derive from TRBD1 or TRBD2 (8 bases each). Sequenced material: naive CD4+ T cells from PBMCs. Described subset: CD45RA+ positively selected. The CDR3 region has the DNA TGTGCCAGTAAGCGGGGGACAGGATCCTACGAGCAGTACTTC. Encoded protein: CASKRGTGSYEQYF.